These T cell receptor beta chains were read from a single sample in a study of cytomegalovirus exposure and HLA in healthy donors. Clones were read by immunoSEQ multiplex PCR, and TCRdb kept only the in-frame ones, dropping some. The table shows about 140,000 clones, with approximately 84% occurring only once. The specimen was PBMCs. Source of these receptors: a man aged 25-45 years in good health and CMV-seropositive. CDR3s include the opening cysteine and the closing phenylalanine or tryptophan.

v_call cdr3_length cdr3_aa
TRBV5-6 14 CASSYRANSYEQYF
TRBV6-1 15 CASRSRRDSSYEQYF
TRBV5-1 14 CASSGDWNTGELFF
TRBV5-1 16 CASSSFPGQDYNEQFF
TRBV6-1 16 CASSEAGTGWNYGYTF
TRBV9 14 CASTSGFPSSEQFF
TRBV18 16 CASSPLQGTSYNEQFF
TRBV29-1 14 CSVLAGGGTDTQYF
TRBV28 16 CASSFLVRGDGQPQHF
TRBV6-5 15 CASSPDRYPTYEQYF
TRBV18 11 CASSSTEEAFF
TRBV10-3 14 CAISGELVGNEQFF
TRBV30 16 CAWSDNWGPGANVLTF
TRBV28 16 CASSLVPSGSSYEQYF
TRBV5-1 16 CASSKPGTSGGKEQFF
TRBV28 12 CASGPLNQPQHF
TRBV5-1 14 CASSPGGGTGELFF
TRBV9 15 CASSVGESAINPQYF
TRBV7-3 13 CASSRSGLDTQYF
TRBV6-6 15 CASSYAQGGSYEQYF
TRBV19 13 CASSIQGTDTQYF
TRBV7-5 15 CVRLLMGGLGETQYF
TRBV5-6 12 CASSRTGYEQYF
TRBV11-2 18 CASSLGGWVAPRYNEQFF
TRBV27 15 CASSSHKGAADEQYF
TRBV6-5 15 CASSYSRDYTGELFF
TRBV28 15 CASSLAGGRTGELFF
TRBV28 12 CASSVGEYGYTF